This passage covers 22 T cell receptor beta chains from one sample sequenced in a study of identifying expanded T cells in peripheral blood. Clones were read by immunoSEQ multiplex PCR, and TCRdb kept only the in-frame ones, dropping some. The table lists about 100,000 clones, 80% to 90% of them singletons. The sample consisted of blood. The receptors originated from a person aged 18 to 70 in good health.

The chain recombines TRBV30 with TRBJ2-3; D is ambiguous. Germline V gives CDR1 GTSNPN, CDR2 SVGIG (reference sequence). V was pared by 0 bases and J by 2 bases, with 9 bases between. The length of the CDR3 is 14 residues. The CDR3 reads CAWSVNLITDTQYF. CDR3 DNA sequence: TGTGCCTGGAGTGTGAACCTTATCACAGATACGCAGTATTTT.

V is TRBV15 and J is TRBJ2-7; 7 bases match TRBD1. V shed 3 bases and J 3 bases; nucleotides not matched to a gene: 5. The CDR3 is made up of 14 amino acids. The germline gives CDR1 LNHNV, CDR2 YYDKDF (reference sequence). The DNA for the CDR3 is TGTGCCACCAGCAGCAGACAGGGTAACTACGAGCAGTACTTC. Amino acids: CATSSRQGNYEQYF.

The sample holds a few counts of this clone. DNA for the CDR3: TGTGCCAGCAGCTTAGGGGCCACTAGCGGGGGGGACCAAGAGACCCAGTACTTC. Residues: CASSLGATSGGDQETQYF. The rearrangement joins TRBV7-2 to TRBJ2-5; 13 bases are a match to TRBD2. This CDR3 is built from 18 residues. The germline CDR1 and CDR2 sequences are SGHTA and FQGNSA. Trimming cost V 1 base and J 0 bases; bases outside gene matches: 5.

J is TRBJ2-3 and V is TRBV19; no clear D. The CDR3 loop spans 14 amino acids. Germline V gives CDR1 LNHDA, CDR2 SQIVND (reference sequence). V lost 3 bases to trimming and J lost 5 bases, with 12 bases between them. CDR3 region: CASSIGRAEDTQYF. CDR3 nucleotides: TGTGCCAGTAGTATTGGTCGGGCGGAAGATACGCAGTATTTT. Full variable domain (remainder filled in from reference TRBV19 and TRBJ2-3): DGGITQSPKYLFRKEGQNVTLSCEQNLNHDAMYWYRQDPGQGLRLIYYSQIVNDFQKGDIAEGYSVSREKKESFPLTVTSAQKNPTAFYLCASSIGRAEDTQYFGPGTRLTVL.

The table lists this clone with a few counts. The chain uses TRBV7-2 and TRBJ1-5; D is uncertain. Germline V lookup: CDR1 SGHTA, CDR2 FQGNSA. CDR3 length: 15 residues. The ends were cut back, 5 bases at V and 6 bases at J, with 17 bases in the middle. The CDR3 nucleotides read TGTGCCAGCAGCCTCGAGGGAATTCCGCGTCAGCCCCAGCATTTT. It translates to CASSLEGIPRQPQHF.

The CDR3 DNA sequence: TGCGCCAGCAGCTACTTAGGGACTAGCTCCTACGAGCAGTACTTC. It is translated as CASSYLGTSSYEQYF. The chain uses TRBV5-1 and TRBJ2-7; 8 positions match TRBD2. The CDR3 is 15 amino acids. With 3 bases clipped from V and 0 bases from J, the junction kept 5 bases outside the gene matches. Germline CDR1 SGHRS, CDR2 YFSETQ.

In DNA form, the CDR3 reads TGTGCCAGCATGATACGGGGGGCAACGAACACTGAAGCTTTCTTT. It codes for CASMIRGATNTEAFF. The chain combines TRBV7-2 with TRBJ1-1; D is possibly TRBD1 (6 bases). The germline V gene has CDR1 SGHTA and CDR2 FQGNSA. V was clipped by 7 bases and J by 1 base, with 16 bases between them. This CDR3 has 15 residues.

V usage is TRBV7-3 and J usage is TRBJ2-1; 16 nucleotides line up with TRBD2. The trim removed 2 bases at V and 0 bases at J, leaving 10 bases unmatched. The CDR3 covers 21 residues. Germline CDR1 SGHTA, CDR2 FQGTGA. The CDR3 loop is CASSLGTSGRESRDSYNEQFF. The CDR3 coding sequence is TGTGCCAGCAGCTTAGGGACTAGCGGGAGGGAGTCAAGGGACTCCTACAATGAGCAGTTCTTC.

The V gene is TRBV5-1, the J gene TRBJ1-2; D is possibly TRBD1 (5 bases). Trimming stripped 2 bases from V and 8 bases from J, with 19 bases between. The CDR3 spans 15 residues. Germline-derived CDR1 and CDR2 are SGHRS and YFSETQ. Written as DNA, the CDR3 is TGCGCCAGCAGCTTAGACGTCTCCGGGGCAGGGGGCTACACCTTC. This gives the protein CASSLDVSGAGGYTF.

This clone was seen only once. The gene calls are TRBV19 and TRBJ1-1; 11 nucleotides agree with TRBD1. Germline CDR1 LNHDA, CDR2 SQIVND (reference sequence). This CDR3 has 17 amino acids. V lost 4 bases, J lost 7 bases, and 14 bases stayed unmatched. Here the CDR3 DNA reads TGTGCCAGTAGTAGGACCGGGACAGGGGGGCGCCCACTTGAAGCTTTCTTT. Protein sequence: CASSRTGTGGRPLEAFF.

In its sample, this clone was seen many times. The sample contains more than one DNA sequence encoding this CDR3. The rearrangement uses TRBV7-9 and TRBJ2-3; tentatively, D is TRBD2 (5 bases). Germline CDR1 is SEHNR and CDR2 is FQNEAQ (reference sequence). The CDR3 spans 15 residues. Trimming cost V 4 bases and J 2 bases, with 13 bases left between them. CDR3 in amino acids: CASSSREANTDTQYF. Here the CDR3 DNA reads TGTGCCAGCAGCTCCCGGGAAGCTAACACAGATACGCAGTATTTT.

The chain employs TRBV9 and TRBJ1-1, with 9 bases that match TRBD1. The J segment lost 5 bases and the V segment lost 3 bases, leaving 8 bases of the junction unmatched. CDR1 is SGDLS and CDR2 is YYNGEE in the germline V gene. This CDR3 spans 15 amino acids. This chain's CDR3 is CASSDRGQGGTEAFF. DNA of the CDR3: TGTGCCAGCAGCGACAGGGGACAGGGCGGAACTGAAGCTTTCTTT.

The V call is TRBV9, the J call TRBJ2-7; D possibly corresponds to TRBD2 (6 bases). The CDR3 runs to 14 residues. Germline loops: CDR1 SGDLS, CDR2 YYNGEE. V was cut by 0 bases and J by 3 bases, with 10 bases left in between. DNA of the CDR3: TGTGCCAGCAGCGTAGGGGATAGCGGCTACGAGCAGTACTTC. Translation gives CASSVGDSGYEQYF.

The rearrangement links TRBV29-1 to TRBJ1-1; D gene ambiguous. This CDR3 contains 13 residues. Looked up from germline, CDR1 is SQVTM and CDR2 is ANQGSEA. V was clipped by 2 bases and J by 5 bases, with 12 bases between them. The CDR3 is CSVEIQRRTEAFF. The CDR3 DNA reads TGCAGCGTTGAAATCCAGCGAAGGACTGAAGCTTTCTTT.

The chain combines TRBV30 with TRBJ1-1, with TRBD1 as a possible D gene (6 bases). Per the germline V gene, CDR1 is GTSNPN and CDR2 is SVGIG (reference sequence). There are 17 residues in the CDR3. Trimming left V 3 bases short and J 4 bases short, with 24 bases between. The CDR3 bases are TGTGCCTGGAGCGTGGACAGATCCGGGGTTGGGAGCACTGAAGCTTTCTTT. Protein sequence: CAWSVDRSGVGSTEAFF.

The chain recombines TRBV19 with TRBJ1-1; D call uncertain. This CDR3 has 14 residues. Looked up from germline, CDR1 is LNHDA and CDR2 is SQIVND (reference sequence). Trimming left V 2 bases short and J 1 base short, with 8 bases between. Here the CDR3 DNA reads TGTGCCAGTAGTATACACGGAAGGAACACTGAAGCTTTCTTT. Protein sequence: CASSIHGRNTEAFF. Drawing the rest from reference TRBV19 and TRBJ1-1, the complete variable domain is DGGITQSPKYLFRKEGQNVTLSCEQNLNHDAMYWYRQDPGQGLRLIYYSQIVNDFQKGDIAEGYSVSREKKESFPLTVTSAQKNPTAFYLCASSIHGRNTEAFFGQGTRLTVV.

This chain joins TRBV9 and TRBJ2-1; possible D gene TRBD1, 6 bases. Trimming left V 3 bases short and J 3 bases short, with 16 bases between. Germline V lookup: CDR1 SGDLS, CDR2 YYNGEE. This CDR3 has 16 amino acids. The CDR3 DNA reads TGTGCCAGCAGCGGAACCGGGACACCCTTCTACAATGAGCAGTTCTTC. Translation gives CASSGTGTPFYNEQFF.

The genes are TRBV6-5 and TRBJ1-6; 7 positions match TRBD1. This CDR3 is built from 16 residues. The germline CDR1 and CDR2 sequences are MNHEY and SVGAGI. The ends lost 0 bases at V and 7 bases at J; junction bases unmatched: 6. The DNA for the CDR3 is TGTGCCAGCAGTTACTCACCGACAGGGCCGAATTCACCCCTCCACTTT. It translates to CASSYSPTGPNSPLHF.

The chain has TRBV6-5 and TRBJ2-1; D is unresolved. V shed 5 bases and J shed 3 bases, with 8 bases lying between them. This CDR3 spans 13 amino acids. The germline CDR1 and CDR2 sequences are MNHEY and SVGAGI. The CDR3 DNA is TGTGCCAGCAGTATGGGCAGCTACAATGAGCAGTTCTTC. Translation gives CASSMGSYNEQFF.

This clone was seen only once. One end of the junction is discordant with germline, which a read error may explain. The chain couples TRBV30 to TRBJ2-1; 11 nucleotides line up with TRBD2. Germline CDR1 and CDR2: GTSNPN and SVGIG (reference sequence). This CDR3 comprises 15 residues. CDR3 residues: CAWSPTSGSHNERFF. CDR3 nucleotides: TGTGCCTGGAGCCCAACTAGCGGGAGTCACAATGAGCGGTTCTTC.

The chain is built from TRBV11-3 and TRBJ2-3, with a possible D match to TRBD1 (6 bases). The CDR3 length is 15 residues. Deletions cut 2 bases from V and 0 bases from J, with 9 bases between. Per germline, CDR1 SGHNT and CDR2 YENEEA. The CDR3 DNA reads TGTGCCAGCAGCTTAACAGGACAGAGCACAGATACGCAGTATTTT. Translated, it gives CASSLTGQSTDTQYF.

This chain uses TRBV4-2 with TRBJ1-2; no reliable D call. V gave up 2 bases and J gave up 8 bases, with 9 bases separating them. This CDR3 is built from 12 residues. Germline V gene sequence: CDR1 LGHNA, CDR2 YNFKEQ. The CDR3 DNA follows: TGTGCCAGCAGCCAATGGGGTGTCGGCTACACCTTC. It specifies CASSQWGVGYTF.